The rows below give T cell receptor beta chains drawn from one sample of a study of blood T cells in healthy people across ages. TCRdb reprocessed the 5' RACE reads with MiXCR, giving one entry per CDR3 protein. The sample contains around 580,000 distinct CDR3 sequences, around half of which appear only once. The specimen was blood. The receptors originated from a man older than 75 in good health. The CDR3 runs from the conserved cysteine through the conserved F or W. Fields, in order: CDR3 protein, CDR3 DNA, V gene, D gene, J gene, clone size. D genes are given only for firm matches. Size is stated for part of the rows, as once, few or many counts, or as a class when the clone is expanded.

CDR3 protein: CASSLGERRYGYTF
CDR3 DNA: TGCGCCAGCAGCTTGGGCGAGAGACGTTATGGCTACACCTTC
V gene: TRBV5-1
D gene: NA
J gene: TRBJ1-2
clone size: NA

CDR3 protein: CSAGALEAFF
CDR3 DNA: TGCAGTGCGGGAGCCTTAGAAGCTTTCTTT
V gene: TRBV20-1
D gene: NA
J gene: TRBJ1-1
clone size: NA

CDR3 protein: CASSLTQGHYGYTF
CDR3 DNA: TGTGCCAGCAGCTTAACTCAGGGGCACTATGGCTACACCTTC
V gene: TRBV7-9
D gene: NA
J gene: TRBJ1-2
clone size: few

CDR3 protein: CASSGGASGNNEQFF
CDR3 DNA: TGTGCCAGCAGTGGAGGGGCTAGCGGTAACAATGAGCAGTTCTTC
V gene: TRBV6-5
D gene: TRBD2
J gene: TRBJ2-1
clone size: many

CDR3 protein: CASRNQGAGDTQYF
CDR3 DNA: TGTGCCAGCAGAAATCAGGGGGCAGGCGATACGCAGTATTTT
V gene: TRBV6-2/TRBV6-3
D gene: TRBD1
J gene: TRBJ2-3
clone size: NA

CDR3 protein: CSVGEYGNTIYF
CDR3 DNA: TGCAGCGTTGGGGAGTACGGAAACACCATATATTTT
V gene: TRBV29-1
D gene: NA
J gene: TRBJ1-3
clone size: NA

CDR3 protein: CASSKWQGSCSSPLHF
CDR3 DNA: TGTGCCAGCAGCAAATGGCAGGGGTCGTGTAGTTCACCCCTCCACTTT
V gene: TRBV21-1
D gene: NA
J gene: TRBJ1-6
clone size: NA

CDR3 protein: CASKPVAGEIYEQYF
CDR3 DNA: TGTGCCAGCAAACCAGTAGCGGGAGAGATCTACGAGCAGTACTTC
V gene: TRBV6-2/TRBV6-3
D gene: TRBD2
J gene: TRBJ2-7
clone size: NA

CDR3 protein: CSARGSGTENSPLHF
CDR3 DNA: TGCAGTGCTAGAGGTTCCGGGACGGAAAATTCACCCCTCCACTTT
V gene: TRBV20-1
D gene: NA
J gene: TRBJ1-6
clone size: once

CDR3 protein: CASRLAGDRDNEQFF
CDR3 DNA: TGTGCCAGCAGACTCGCTGGGGACAGAGACAATGAGCAGTTCTTC
V gene: TRBV6-6
D gene: TRBD1
J gene: TRBJ2-1
clone size: once

CDR3 protein: CAWSPGGGGYNEQYF
CDR3 DNA: TGTGCCTGGAGCCCCGGCGGGGGGGGCTACAATGAGCAGTACTTC
V gene: TRBV30
D gene: TRBD2
J gene: TRBJ2-5
clone size: NA

CDR3 protein: CSAHGTGGKTDTQYF
CDR3 DNA: TGCAGTGCCCATGGGACAGGGGGAAAGACAGATACGCAGTATTTT
V gene: TRBV20-1
D gene: TRBD1
J gene: TRBJ2-3
clone size: few

CDR3 protein: CSARGDADEKLFF
CDR3 DNA: TGCAGTGCTAGAGGAGACGCAGATGAAAAACTGTTTTTT
V gene: TRBV20-1
D gene: NA
J gene: TRBJ1-4
clone size: NA

CDR3 protein: CASSGPSSYEQYF
CDR3 DNA: TGTGCCAGCAGTGGGCCGAGCTCCTACGAGCAGTACTTC
V gene: TRBV6-6
D gene: NA
J gene: TRBJ2-7
clone size: many

CDR3 protein: CSASRGGDTDTQYF
CDR3 DNA: TGCAGTGCTAGTCGCGGGGGGGATACAGATACGCAGTATTTT
V gene: TRBV20-1
D gene: TRBD2
J gene: TRBJ2-3
clone size: NA

CDR3 protein: CASSAQPELSGEQYF
CDR3 DNA: TGTGCCAGCAGCGCACAACCGGAACTCTCTGGCGAGCAGTACTTC
V gene: TRBV9
D gene: NA
J gene: TRBJ2-7
clone size: NA

CDR3 protein: CASQDRVSKKLFF
CDR3 DNA: TGTGCCAGCCAGGACAGGGTTTCTAAAAAACTGTTTTTT
V gene: TRBV25-1
D gene: TRBD1
J gene: TRBJ1-4
clone size: NA

CDR3 protein: CSVGVAGTNTDTQYF
CDR3 DNA: TGCAGCGTTGGGGTAGCGGGGACCAACACAGATACGCAGTATTTT
V gene: TRBV29-1
D gene: TRBD2
J gene: TRBJ2-3
clone size: many

CDR3 protein: CSAKNFGSYNEQFF
CDR3 DNA: TGCAGTGCTAAAAACTTCGGCTCCTACAATGAGCAGTTCTTC
V gene: TRBV20-1
D gene: NA
J gene: TRBJ2-1
clone size: few

CDR3 protein: CASSLGPVTEAFF
CDR3 DNA: TGTGCCAGCAGCTTAGGTCCGGTAACTGAAGCTTTCTTT
V gene: TRBV7-2
D gene: NA
J gene: TRBJ1-1
clone size: NA

CDR3 protein: CASSVGASGAYEQYF
CDR3 DNA: TGTGCCAGCAGTGTAGGAGCAAGCGGGGCCTACGAGCAGTACTTC
V gene: TRBV12-3/TRBV12-4
D gene: TRBD2
J gene: TRBJ2-7
clone size: NA

CDR3 protein: CASSFRREGYEQFF
CDR3 DNA: TGTGCCAGCAGTTTTAGGCGGGAGGGGTATGAGCAGTTCTTC
V gene: TRBV12-3/TRBV12-4
D gene: TRBD2
J gene: TRBJ2-1
clone size: once

CDR3 protein: CASSQDVRVNYGYTF
CDR3 DNA: TGCGCCAGCAGCCAAGACGTCAGGGTTAACTATGGCTACACCTTC
V gene: TRBV4-3
D gene: NA
J gene: TRBJ1-2
clone size: few

CDR3 protein: CSARDGLADYEQYF
CDR3 DNA: TGCAGTGCTAGAGATGGCCTAGCGGACTACGAGCAGTACTTC
V gene: TRBV20-1
D gene: TRBD2
J gene: TRBJ2-7
clone size: few

CDR3 protein: CSARRGGEGGTQYF
CDR3 DNA: TGCAGTGCTAGGAGGGGGGGAGAGGGTGGCACGCAGTATTTT
V gene: TRBV20-1
D gene: NA
J gene: TRBJ2-3
clone size: few

CDR3 protein: CASSGIGDSNQPQHF
CDR3 DNA: TGTGCCAGCAGTGGAATAGGTGACAGTAATCAGCCCCAGCATTTT
V gene: TRBV2
D gene: NA
J gene: TRBJ1-5
clone size: NA

CDR3 protein: CSASAELSYNEQFF
CDR3 DNA: TGCAGTGCTAGCGCAGAGCTATCCTACAATGAGCAGTTCTTC
V gene: TRBV20-1
D gene: NA
J gene: TRBJ2-1
clone size: NA

CDR3 protein: CASSFSGTRVETQYF
CDR3 DNA: TGTGCCAGCAGCTTCTCCGGGACTCGAGTGGAGACCCAGTACTTC
V gene: TRBV7-8
D gene: NA
J gene: TRBJ2-5
clone size: few

CDR3 protein: CASSLSNSGGRETQYF
CDR3 DNA: TGTGCCAGCAGTTTGTCGAATAGCGGGGGTAGAGAGACCCAGTACTTC
V gene: TRBV27
D gene: TRBD2
J gene: TRBJ2-5
clone size: once

CDR3 protein: CAASREGTYEQYF
CDR3 DNA: TGTGCCGCCAGCCGGGAGGGTACCTACGAGCAGTACTTC
V gene: TRBV15
D gene: TRBD2
J gene: TRBJ2-7
clone size: NA

CDR3 protein: CASSAGGLREKLFF
CDR3 DNA: TGTGCCAGCAGCGCAGGGGGCCTTCGGGAAAAACTGTTTTTT
V gene: TRBV9
D gene: TRBD1
J gene: TRBJ1-4
clone size: few

CDR3 protein: CSASPVIENQPQHF
CDR3 DNA: TGCAGTGCTTCTCCAGTGATAGAGAATCAGCCCCAGCATTTT
V gene: TRBV20-1
D gene: NA
J gene: TRBJ1-5
clone size: NA

CDR3 protein: CASSLSPNRPDGYTF
CDR3 DNA: TGTGCCAGCAGCTTAAGTCCCAACAGGCCCGATGGCTACACCTTC
V gene: TRBV7-2
D gene: NA
J gene: TRBJ1-2
clone size: once

CDR3 protein: CASSFRTGGADYGYTF
CDR3 DNA: TGTGCCAGCAGTTTTAGGACAGGGGGCGCGGACTATGGCTACACCTTC
V gene: TRBV28
D gene: TRBD1
J gene: TRBJ1-2
clone size: NA

CDR3 protein: CASSYDSTREQYF
CDR3 DNA: TGTGCCAGCAGTTACGACTCAACCCGCGAGCAGTACTTC
V gene: TRBV6-6
D gene: NA
J gene: TRBJ2-7
clone size: NA

CDR3 protein: CASTTRRSSGGDTQYF
CDR3 DNA: TGTGCCAGCACCACACGTCGTTCTTCGGGGGGAGATACGCAGTATTTT
V gene: TRBV6-2/TRBV6-3
D gene: TRBD2
J gene: TRBJ2-3
clone size: NA

CDR3 protein: CASSPDGGHSYEQYF
CDR3 DNA: TGTGCCAGCAGCCCGGACGGAGGACACTCCTACGAGCAGTACTTC
V gene: TRBV7-2
D gene: NA
J gene: TRBJ2-7
clone size: few

CDR3 protein: CATSDLGLAGTYNERFF
CDR3 DNA: TGTGCCACCAGTGATCTGGGACTAGCGGGTACCTACAATGAGCGGTTCTTC
V gene: TRBV24-1
D gene: TRBD2
J gene: TRBJ2-1
clone size: NA

CDR3 protein: CSASGTSGMAYNEQFF
CDR3 DNA: TGCAGTGCTTCCGGGACTAGCGGGATGGCCTACAATGAGCAGTTCTTC
V gene: TRBV20-1
D gene: TRBD2
J gene: TRBJ2-1
clone size: NA

CDR3 protein: CSARAPGQGQYF
CDR3 DNA: TGCAGTGCTAGAGCACCCGGGCAGGGGCAGTACTTC
V gene: TRBV20-1
D gene: NA
J gene: TRBJ2-4
clone size: NA

CDR3 protein: CASSLTAGFNSPLHF
CDR3 DNA: TGTGCCAGCAGTTTAACGGCAGGGTTTAATTCACCCCTCCACTTT
V gene: TRBV12-3/TRBV12-4
D gene: NA
J gene: TRBJ1-6
clone size: NA

CDR3 protein: CASSSPTRGNTEAFF
CDR3 DNA: TGCGCCAGCAGCTCGCCCACCAGGGGGAACACTGAAGCTTTCTTT
V gene: TRBV5-1
D gene: NA
J gene: TRBJ1-1
clone size: few

CDR3 protein: CASSSDPGQGFLHAYEQYF
CDR3 DNA: TGTGCCAGCAGCTCCGATCCGGGACAGGGGTTTCTCCACGCCTACGAGCAGTACTTC
V gene: TRBV7-2
D gene: TRBD1
J gene: TRBJ2-7
clone size: NA

CDR3 protein: CASSQGQLNTGELFF
CDR3 DNA: TGTGCCAGCAGCCAGGGGCAGCTAAACACCGGGGAGCTGTTTTTT
V gene: TRBV3-1
D gene: NA
J gene: TRBJ2-2
clone size: NA

CDR3 protein: CASSYSSGRLNTGELFF
CDR3 DNA: TGTGCCAGCAGTTACTCGAGCGGGAGGCTGAACACCGGGGAGCTGTTTTTT
V gene: TRBV6-5
D gene: TRBD2
J gene: TRBJ2-2
clone size: NA